The 4 T cell receptor beta chains below were found in one sample sequenced in a study of identical twins. TCRdb re-called the 5' RACE reads through MiXCR, storing one row per CDR3 protein. The sample has about 890,000 distinct CDR3 sequences; 9% to 15% are singletons. These same records also appear under a second study, on yellow fever vaccine responses in identical twins.

The sample consisted of PBMCs. All receptors derive from a woman aged 18-35 years in good health.

The CDR3 sequence: CASSSYEGKWIGELFF. The CDR3 nucleotides are TGCGCCAGCAGCTCATATGAGGGTAAATGGATCGGGGAGCTGTTTTTT. The gene calls are TRBV5-1 and TRBJ2-2, with D possibly being TRBD2 (5 bases). Trimming took 3 bases from V and 7 from J, leaving 19 bases between them. Germline lookup yields CDR1 SGHRS and CDR2 YFSETQ. The CDR3 is 16 amino acids.

V gene TRBV5-6 combines with J gene TRBJ2-7, with a tentative D call TRBD1 (6 bases). The germline gives CDR1 SGHDT, CDR2 YYEEEE. This CDR3 has 14 amino acids. Trimming took off 1 base at V and 3 bases at J, with 11 bases between the two ends. This chain's CDR3 is CASSLRQGFYEQYV. The CDR3 nucleotides read TGTGCCAGCAGCTTGCGGCAGGGGTTCTACGAGCAGTACGTC.

This clonotype has more than one count but fewer than ten. CDR3: CASREDRATYGYTF. The CDR3 DNA is TGCGCCAGCAGGGAAGACAGGGCTACCTATGGCTACACCTTC. The V gene is TRBV5-1, the J gene TRBJ1-2; 7 bases fit TRBD1. Per germline, CDR1 SGHRS and CDR2 YFSETQ. The CDR3 loop spans 14 amino acids. The V and J ends lost 5 bases and 4 bases, in that order; junction bases with no gene match: 8. Looking up the rest from reference TRBV5-1 and TRBJ1-2 gives the full variable domain: KAGVTQTPRYLIKTRGQQVTLSCSPISGHRSVSWYQQTPGQGLQFLFEYFSETQRNKGNFPGRFSGRQFSNSRSEMNVSTLELGDSALYLCASREDRATYGYTFGSGTRLTVV.

The chain joins TRBV2 to TRBJ2-1, with TRBD2 as a possible D gene (5 bases). This CDR3 region has 14 residues. V lost 8 bases and J 3 bases, leaving 14 bases between the germline ends. Germline lookup yields CDR1 SNHLY and CDR2 FYNNEI. CDR3 in amino acids: CASPQVGNYNEQFF. In nucleotides, the CDR3 is TGTGCCAGCCCGCAAGTCGGGAACTACAATGAGCAGTTCTTC.